Following are 17 T cell receptor beta chains from one sample sequenced in a study of blood T cell repertoires in COVID-19. Assay: immunoSEQ multiplex PCR; the TCRdb copy retains only in-frame clones and omits some. The table includes some 19,000 clones, 80% detected once. The specimen was peripheral blood. The receptors here all came from a man aged 80 or over with acute or convalescent COVID-19.

This clone was counted a single time. The CDR3 loop reads CASSLGQVGTEAFF. CDR3 nucleotide sequence: TGCGCCAGCAGCTTGGGACAGGTGGGCACTGAAGCTTTCTTT. V and J are TRBV5-1 and TRBJ1-1; the D gene is possibly TRBD1 (6 bases). Germline V CDR1 and CDR2: SGHRS, YFSETQ. Trimming removed 0 bases at V and 4 bases at J, with 10 bases between. The CDR3 spans 14 residues.

This sequence joins TRBV6-5 and TRBJ1-6, with D unclear. Looked up from germline, CDR1 is MNHEY and CDR2 is SVGAGI. This CDR3 is 15 amino acids long. Trimming took off 2 bases at V and 10 bases at J, with 15 bases between the two ends. DNA for the CDR3: TGTGCCAGCAGTTACGAGGCCGTTGCCCCCTCACCCCTCCACTTT. Translation gives CASSYEAVAPSPLHF.

CDR3 coding DNA: TGTGCCAGCAGCCACAGACAGGGGAATGTAGAGACCCAGTACTTC. It yields the protein CASSHRQGNVETQYF. The chain carries TRBV7-2 and TRBJ2-5; TRBD1 aligns across 8 bases. The J segment lost 4 bases and the V segment lost 5 bases, leaving 9 bases of the junction unmatched. CDR1 and CDR2 from the germline V gene are SGHTA and FQGNSA. This CDR3 contains 15 residues.

The V and J genes are TRBV5-1 and TRBJ2-2; the match to TRBD1 covers 9 bases. In germline, CDR1 is SGHRS, CDR2 YFSETQ. The V segment lost 3 bases and the J segment 3 bases; nucleotides outside the gene matches: 9. The CDR3 length is 17 residues. The chain's CDR3 is CASSSGPGQGDTGELFF. DNA for the CDR3: TGCGCCAGCAGCTCGGGACCGGGACAGGGTGACACCGGGGAGCTGTTTTTT. The variable domain in full, completed from reference TRBV5-1 and TRBJ2-2, reads KAGVTQTPRYLIKTRGQQVTLSCSPISGHRSVSWYQQTPGQGLQFLFEYFSETQRNKGNFPGRFSGRQFSNSRSEMNVSTLELGDSALYLCASSSGPGQGDTGELFFGEGSRLTVL.

This clone was seen only a few times. For the CDR3, the DNA is TGTGCCATCAGGCCTCAACAGAGCTCTGGAAACACCATATATTTT. Translated: CAIRPQQSSGNTIYF. The chain couples TRBV10-3 to TRBJ1-3; D is unresolved. The CDR3 extends over 15 amino acids. CDR1 is ENHRY and CDR2 is SYGVKD in the germline V gene. V gave up 6 bases and J gave up 0 bases, with 12 bases separating them.

The genes are TRBV7-2 and TRBJ2-7, with 8 nucleotides matching TRBD2. Trimming at V came to 1 base and at J to 7 bases, leaving 9 bases not matched to a gene. This CDR3 has 15 residues. Germline loops: CDR1 SGHTA, CDR2 FQGNSA. The CDR3 protein is CASSLVTSGAPEQYF. CDR3 DNA: TGTGCCAGCAGCTTAGTTACTAGCGGTGCCCCTGAGCAGTACTTC.

The chain combines TRBV7-9 with TRBJ2-4; 7 bases map to TRBD1. CDR3 size: 17 residues. Germline V gene sequence: CDR1 SEHNR, CDR2 FQNEAQ (reference sequence). V lost 2 bases, J lost 4 bases, and 11 bases stayed unmatched. The CDR3 sequence: CASSLPYPTGSKNIQYF. CDR3 sequence (DNA): TGTGCCAGCAGCTTACCTTACCCGACAGGGAGTAAAAACATTCAGTACTTC.

V is TRBV27 and J is TRBJ1-2, with TRBD1 as a possible D gene (5 bases). This CDR3 is built from 14 residues. Germline V gene sequence: CDR1 MNHEY, CDR2 SMNVEV (reference sequence). Trimming removed 5 bases at V and 3 bases at J, with 13 bases between. The CDR3 spells CASSSEGRDYGYTF. As DNA, the CDR3 is TGTGCCAGCAGTAGCGAGGGGAGGGACTATGGCTACACCTTC.

The J gene is TRBJ2-3, the V gene TRBV6-4; 10 positions match TRBD2. This CDR3 has 16 residues. From germline, CDR1 is MRHNA and CDR2 SNTAGT. V was clipped by 4 bases and J by 3 bases; unmatched bases: 7. The CDR3 DNA reads as TGTGCCAGCAGTGCCGGACTAGCGGATAAGACAGATACGCAGTATTTT. As protein: CASSAGLADKTDTQYF.

This chain connects TRBV6-1 to TRBJ1-1; 7 positions match TRBD1. CDR3 length equals 14 residues. With 3 bases clipped from V and 9 bases from J, the junction kept 10 bases outside the gene matches. Germline loops: CDR1 MNHNS, CDR2 SASEGT. CDR3 sequence reads: CASSDQLGTVKAFF. The CDR3 region has the DNA TGTGCCAGCAGTGACCAACTCGGGACAGTGAAAGCTTTCTTT.

V and J are TRBV27 and TRBJ1-5; 7 nucleotides align to TRBD1. Germline trimming cut 5 bases from V and 2 bases from J; bases unmatched to any gene: 3. The length of the CDR3 is 14 residues. CDR1 MNHEY and CDR2 SMNVEV come from the germline V gene (reference sequence). CDR3: CASSPGTGNQPQHF. CDR3 nucleotides: TGTGCCAGCAGTCCGGGGACAGGCAATCAGCCCCAGCATTTT.

The chain carries TRBV7-2 and TRBJ2-5; 11 nucleotides match TRBD2. Looked up from germline, CDR1 is SGHTA and CDR2 is FQGNSA. J gave up 0 bases and V 1 base, and 4 bases lay outside the gene matches. This CDR3 is built from 17 residues. CDR3 region: CASSLEPSGGNQETQYF. CDR3 DNA sequence: TGTGCCAGCAGCTTAGAGCCTAGCGGGGGGAACCAAGAGACCCAGTACTTC. The complete variable domain, with remaining parts taken from reference TRBV7-2 and TRBJ2-5, reads GAGVSQSPSNKVTEKGKDVELRCDPISGHTALYWYRQSLGQGLEFLIYFQGNSAPDKSGLPSDRFSAERTGGSVSTLTIQRTQQEDSAVYLCASSLEPSGGNQETQYFGPGTRLLVL.

The chain uses TRBV3-1 (or the pseudogene TRBV3-2) and TRBJ1-2; perhaps TRBD1 as D (6 bases). The ends were cut back, 4 bases at V and 8 bases at J, with 14 bases in the middle. There are 13 residues in the CDR3. Germline V gene data show CDR1 as LGHDT and CDR2 as YNNKEL (reference sequence). CDR3 DNA: TGTGCCAGCAGCCTTAAGGACAGCGCAGGCTACACCTTC. Its protein product is CASSLKDSAGYTF.

This clone was recorded only once. The chain links TRBV5-6 to TRBJ2-7, with 9 bases aligning to TRBD1. After removal of 4 bases from V and 7 bases from J, the junction contained 12 bases not matched to a gene. The V gene's germline CDR1 is SGHDT and CDR2 YYEEEE. The CDR3 loop spans 15 amino acids. CDR3 in amino acids: CASSPPPGQGIEQYF. The CDR3 region has the DNA TGTGCCAGCAGCCCCCCCCCGGGACAGGGTATAGAGCAGTACTTC.

The J gene is TRBJ1-1, the V gene TRBV12-5; D is unresolved. Germline V CDR1 and CDR2: LGHNT, FRNRAP. The ends were cut back, 6 bases at V and 6 bases at J, with 8 bases in the middle. This CDR3 has 11 amino acids. The CDR3 protein is CASGRGSEAFF. CDR3 nucleotide sequence: TGTGCTAGTGGCCGGGGATCTGAAGCTTTCTTT.

The chain joins TRBV19 to TRBJ1-4; the match to TRBD1 covers 8 bases. Germline CDR1 is LNHDA and CDR2 is SQIVND (reference sequence). The CDR3 is 15 residues long. V shed 4 bases and J 10 bases; nucleotides not matched to a gene: 11. The DNA of the CDR3 is TGTGCCAGTAGTACCCCCTCGACAGGGGAGGGAAAACTGTTTTTT. Amino acid sequence: CASSTPSTGEGKLFF.

The V call is TRBV6-5, the J call TRBJ1-2; the D is unclear. There are 13 residues in the CDR3. The V and J ends lost 6 bases and 7 bases respectively, with 15 bases between them. CDR1 and CDR2 (germline): MNHEY, SVGAGI. CDR3 nucleotides: TGTGCCAGCAGCGTCGAGGGTTTGGGTGGCTACACCTTC. It codes for CASSVEGLGGYTF.